The T cell receptor beta chain under discussion was sequenced for a study of early stage breast cancer tumors. Only a few counts were recorded for this clone. This CDR3 has 16 amino acids. From germline, CDR1 is MNHEY and CDR2 SVGAGI. Unmatched junction bases numbered 11, after V lost 3 bases and J lost 3 bases. Repertoires were generated with immunoSEQ multiplex PCR, while TCRdb's copy carries only in-frame clones and drops some. The sample has about 490 clones; 77% are singletons. The rearrangement uses TRBV6-5 and TRBJ2-7; 7 nucleotides line up with TRBD2. This clonotype originated in a person aged 35-55 years with breast cancer. The sample was normal breast tissue next to the tumor. This chain's CDR3 is CASSYDLRGVNYEQYF. The CDR3 nucleotides read TGTGCCAGCAGTTATGATCTACGGGGGGTAAACTACGAGCAGTACTTC.